This entry lists 2 T cell receptor beta chains sequenced from one sample in a study of blood T cell repertoires in COVID-19. Measured with immunoSEQ multiplex PCR; TCRdb has only the in-frame clones, and not every one. This table holds about 63,000 clones, roughly 80% found once. Sequenced sample: PBMCs or T cells enriched from blood (not recorded which). These receptors originate from a woman aged 40 to 50 with acute COVID-19.

The chain combines TRBV28 with TRBJ2-5; D gene uncertain. The CDR3 spans 11 residues. The V end lost 5 bases, the J end lost 5 bases, and 6 bases lay between the germline ends. Germline CDR1 and CDR2: MDHEN and SYDVKM. The CDR3 sequence is CASSPRETQYF. The CDR3 coding sequence is TGTGCCAGCAGTCCCCGGGAGACCCAGTACTTC. Together with reference TRBV28 and TRBJ2-5, the CDR3 gives the full variable domain: DVKVTQSSRYLVKRTGEKVFLECVQDMDHENMFWYRQDPGLGLRLIYFSYDVKMKEKGDIPEGYSVSREKKERFSLILESASTNQTSMYLCASSPRETQYFGPGTRLLVL.

This rearrangement joins TRBV6-1 to TRBJ1-6; D ambiguous. CDR1 is MNHNS, CDR2 SASEGT, per germline. Deletions cut 3 bases from V and 4 bases from J, with 7 bases between. CDR3 length equals 14 residues. DNA of the CDR3: TGTGCCAGCAGTGATATACAGTATAATTCACCCCTCCACTTT. It encodes CASSDIQYNSPLHF.